This passage covers 18 T cell receptor beta chains from one sample sequenced in a study of OX40 agonist ivuxolimab in advanced cancers. Libraries were prepared by immunoSEQ multiplex PCR; TCRdb keeps only in-frame clonotypes and omits some of them. Of 25,000 to 40,000 clones in the sample, about 83% were seen once. The material sequenced was CD4+ or CD8+ T cells sorted from blood, taken in a trial of the OX40 agonist ivuxolimab. Every receptor here comes from an adult with an advanced solid tumor such as melanoma, head and neck, liver or kidney cancer.

This chain uses TRBV27 with TRBJ2-5; 9 positions agree with TRBD1. CDR1 is MNHEY, CDR2 SMNVEV, per germline (reference sequence). Losses at the gene ends were 7 bases for V and 7 bases for J; bases not matched to a gene: 4. There are 12 residues in the CDR3. The CDR3 region has the DNA TGTGCCAGCAAAGGACAGGGGACGACCCAGTACTTC. The encoded protein is CASKGQGTTQYF.

V is TRBV11-3 and J is TRBJ2-1; tentatively, D is TRBD2 (5 bases). Germline CDR1 reads SGHNT; CDR2 reads YENEEA. The V end was cut by 4 bases, the J end by 3 bases, with 16 bases between. The CDR3 consists of 16 residues. CDR3 bases: TGTGCCAGCAGCTCTGGTGGCGGGTTGGGCTACAATGAGCAGTTCTTC. This translates into CASSSGGGLGYNEQFF.

The chain uses TRBV9 and TRBJ2-2; D is possibly TRBD2 (6 bases). Germline loops: CDR1 SGDLS, CDR2 YYNGEE. V lost 0 bases and J 4 bases, leaving 7 bases between the germline ends. The CDR3 sequence is 14 residues long. The CDR3 reads CASSVVGGTGELFF. The DNA of the CDR3 is TGTGCCAGCAGCGTAGTGGGGGGCACCGGGGAGCTGTTTTTT.

V gene TRBV19 combines with J gene TRBJ2-3; no definite D call. The germline CDR1 and CDR2 sequences are LNHDA and SQIVND (reference sequence). Trimming took 1 base from V and 4 from J, leaving 6 bases between them. This CDR3 region has 13 residues. Here the CDR3 DNA reads TGTGCCAGTAGTATAGTAGCAGCAGATACGCAGTATTTT. As protein: CASSIVAADTQYF.

V gene TRBV9 combines with J gene TRBJ1-2, with a tentative D call TRBD1 (6 bases). The CDR3 length is 12 residues. Germline lookup yields CDR1 SGDLS and CDR2 YYNGEE. Trimming shortened V by 5 bases and J by 5 bases, and 10 bases separated the two germline ends. The DNA of the CDR3 is TGTGCCAGCAGTTATACAGGGTATGGCTACACCTTC. This codes for CASSYTGYGYTF.

The CDR3 sequence: CASSHTRGSGPNTGELFF. The CDR3 DNA sequence: TGTGCCAGCAGCCACACCCGGGGTAGCGGGCCGAACACCGGGGAGCTGTTTTTT. The gene calls are TRBV11-2 and TRBJ2-2; 7 bases are a match to TRBD2. The CDR3 has 18 residues. Germline assignment: CDR1 SGHAT and CDR2 FQNNGV. Trimming removed 5 bases from V and 0 bases from J; junction bases left unmatched: 12.

V and J are TRBV10-2 and TRBJ2-7; D unclear. V was shortened by 0 bases and J by 3 bases, with 0 bases between the two germline ends. This CDR3 region has 11 residues. Germline-derived CDR1 and CDR2 are WSHSY and SAAADI. The chain's CDR3 is CASSESYEQYF. The CDR3 nucleotides read TGCGCCAGCAGTGAGTCCTACGAGCAGTACTTC.

V usage is TRBV9 and J usage is TRBJ2-7; the match to TRBD2 covers 7 bases. The CDR3 is made up of 14 amino acids. V shed 4 bases, J shed 1 base, and the junction held 5 bases outside the gene matches. Germline-derived CDR1 and CDR2 are SGDLS and YYNGEE. The CDR3 nucleotides are TGTGCCAGCAGCCCGAGCGGGGTATCCTACGAGCAGTACTTC. This encodes CASSPSGVSYEQYF.

This clone was picked up one time. The chain couples TRBV15 to TRBJ1-5, with 7 bases that match TRBD1. The CDR3 has 15 residues. V was clipped by 3 bases and J by 6 bases; unmatched bases: 8. From germline, CDR1 is LNHNV and CDR2 YYDKDF (reference sequence). CDR3 coding DNA: TGTGCCACCAGCAGTGAACAGGGGTTCGTTCAGCCCCAGCATTTT. The encoded protein is CATSSEQGFVQPQHF.

This clone was detected only once. The J gene is TRBJ2-2, the V gene TRBV27; D not resolved. The CDR3 is made up of 13 amino acids. Per germline, CDR1 MNHEY and CDR2 SMNVEV (reference sequence). The V gene lost 4 bases and the J gene lost 4 bases, with 7 bases spanning the gap. CDR3 region: CASSWGGTGELFF. CDR3 in DNA: TGTGCCAGCAGTTGGGGTGGCACCGGGGAGCTGTTTTTT.

The table lists this clone with a count of one. This rearrangement joins TRBV14 to TRBJ2-7; D ambiguous. V was trimmed by 0 bases and J by 1 base, leaving 7 bases between them. Looked up from germline, CDR1 is SGHDN and CDR2 is FVKESK. The CDR3 totals 14 residues. This chain's CDR3 is CASSQEEDSYEQYF. CDR3 in DNA: TGTGCCAGCAGCCAAGAAGAAGATTCCTACGAGCAGTACTTC.

This chain uses TRBV19 with TRBJ1-5; 7 bases align to TRBD1. V trimming: 5 bases; J trimming: 5 bases; junction bases outside the gene matches: 9. The length of the CDR3 is 15 residues. Germline V gives CDR1 LNHDA, CDR2 SQIVND (reference sequence). The CDR3 protein is CASSATGAGDQPQHF. The DNA for the CDR3 is TGTGCCAGTAGTGCCACAGGGGCTGGTGATCAGCCCCAGCATTTT.

The gene calls are TRBV29-1 and TRBJ2-1; D is unclear. Germline CDR1 is SQVTM and CDR2 is ANQGSEA. CDR3 length equals 13 residues. The V and J ends lost 4 bases and 6 bases respectively, with 13 bases between them. CDR3 residues: CSVVMLNSNEQFF. In DNA, the CDR3 is TGCAGCGTTGTTATGCTAAACTCCAATGAGCAGTTCTTC.

This clone came up once. Distinct nucleotide sequences in the sample also encode this CDR3. The rearrangement joins TRBV11-2 to TRBJ2-7, with D perhaps TRBD2 (6 bases). The CDR3 is 13 amino acids. Germline lookup yields CDR1 SGHAT and CDR2 FQNNGV. The V and J ends lost 5 bases and 3 bases respectively, with 11 bases between them. The CDR3 DNA follows: TGTGCCAGCAGCATCCGGGACTTCTACGAGCAGTACTTC. The encoded protein is CASSIRDFYEQYF.

The V call is TRBV27, the J call TRBJ2-7; tentative D call: TRBD1 (6 bases). V lost 5 bases, J lost 5 bases, and 16 bases lay in between. The germline V gene has CDR1 MNHEY and CDR2 SMNVEV (reference sequence). There are 14 residues in the CDR3. This chain's CDR3 is CASSGKGVIDEQYF. The CDR3 coding sequence is TGTGCCAGCAGTGGGAAGGGGGTGATTGACGAGCAGTACTTC.

The chain carries TRBV2 and TRBJ2-5; tentative D call: TRBD1 (6 bases). There are 13 residues in the CDR3. V was pared by 6 bases and J by 1 base, with 9 bases between. Germline V gene sequence: CDR1 SNHLY, CDR2 FYNNEI. The CDR3 DNA is TGTGCCAGCAGGAACAGGGTCCAAGAGACCCAGTACTTC. This sequence encodes CASRNRVQETQYF.

The chain joins TRBV7-9 to TRBJ2-1, with 7 positions matching TRBD2. This CDR3 has 17 residues. V dropped 0 bases and J dropped 3; count of bases not matched to a gene: 8. Per germline, CDR1 SEHNR and CDR2 FQNEAQ (reference sequence). The chain's CDR3 is CASSLAPTSEIYNEQFF. In DNA, the CDR3 is TGTGCCAGCAGCTTAGCCCCCACTAGCGAAATCTACAATGAGCAGTTCTTC.

The V call is TRBV27, the J call TRBJ2-7, with D uncertain. Trimming took 4 bases from V and 0 from J, leaving 4 bases between them. There are 12 residues in the CDR3. Germline assignment: CDR1 MNHEY and CDR2 SMNVEV (reference sequence). In DNA form, the CDR3 reads TGTGCCAGCAGTTCCAGCTCCTACGAGCAGTACTTC. Its translation is CASSSSSYEQYF.